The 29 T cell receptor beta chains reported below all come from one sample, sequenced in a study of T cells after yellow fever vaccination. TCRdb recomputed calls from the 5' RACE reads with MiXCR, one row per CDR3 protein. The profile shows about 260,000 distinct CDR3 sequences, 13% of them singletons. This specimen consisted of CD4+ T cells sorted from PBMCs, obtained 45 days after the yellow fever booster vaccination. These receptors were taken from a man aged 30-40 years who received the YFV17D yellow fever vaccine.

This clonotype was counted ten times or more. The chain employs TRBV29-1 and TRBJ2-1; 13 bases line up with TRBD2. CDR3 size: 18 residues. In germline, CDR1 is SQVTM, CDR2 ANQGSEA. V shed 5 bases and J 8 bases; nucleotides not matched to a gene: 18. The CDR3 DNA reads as TGCAGCGTTAAGCGGACTAGCGGGAGAGGAATTCTAATTGATGAGCAGTTCTTC. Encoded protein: CSVKRTSGRGILIDEQFF.

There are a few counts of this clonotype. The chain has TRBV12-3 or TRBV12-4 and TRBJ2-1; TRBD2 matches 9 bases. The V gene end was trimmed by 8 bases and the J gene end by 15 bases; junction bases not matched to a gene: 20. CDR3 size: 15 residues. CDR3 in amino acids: CASGFQGSAGGWRFF. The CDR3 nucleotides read TGTGCCAGCGGATTCCAGGGGTCCGCGGGAGGGTGGCGGTTCTTC.

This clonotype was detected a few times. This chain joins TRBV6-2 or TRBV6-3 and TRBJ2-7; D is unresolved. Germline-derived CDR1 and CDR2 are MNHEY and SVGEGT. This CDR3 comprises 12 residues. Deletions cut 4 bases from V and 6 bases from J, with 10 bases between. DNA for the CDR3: TGTGCCAGCAGTTTGCTCTCTCGCGAGCAGTACTTC. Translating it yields CASSLLSREQYF.

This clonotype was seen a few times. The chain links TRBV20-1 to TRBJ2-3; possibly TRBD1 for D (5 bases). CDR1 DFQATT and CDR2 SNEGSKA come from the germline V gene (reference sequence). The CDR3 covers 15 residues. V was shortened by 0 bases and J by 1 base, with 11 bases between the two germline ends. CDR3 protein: CSARDSRAGTDTQYF. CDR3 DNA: TGCAGTGCTAGAGATAGCAGGGCGGGCACAGATACGCAGTATTTT.

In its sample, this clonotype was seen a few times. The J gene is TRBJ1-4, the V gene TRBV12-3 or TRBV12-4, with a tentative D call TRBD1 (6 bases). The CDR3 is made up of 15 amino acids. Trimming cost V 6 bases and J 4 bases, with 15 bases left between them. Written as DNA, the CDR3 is TGTGCCAGCAGCTCCTGGACAGCGAGTAATGAAAAACTGTTTTTT. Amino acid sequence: CASSSWTASNEKLFF.

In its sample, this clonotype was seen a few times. This CDR3 is CASSGGVRLSGANVLTF. CDR3 coding DNA: TGCGCCAGCAGTGGTGGGGTTAGACTGTCTGGGGCCAACGTCCTGACTTTC. The gene calls are TRBV10-2 and TRBJ2-6; D remains ambiguous. The CDR3 totals 17 residues. The germline V and J ends were trimmed by 4 bases and 1 base, with 14 bases remaining between them. The germline gives CDR1 WSHSY, CDR2 SAAADI.

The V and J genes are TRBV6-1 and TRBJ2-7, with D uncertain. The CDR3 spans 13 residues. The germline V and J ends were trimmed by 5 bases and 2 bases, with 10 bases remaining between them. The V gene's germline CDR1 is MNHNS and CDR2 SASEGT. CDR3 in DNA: TGTGCCAGCAGTCATAGGAGAACCTACGAGCAGTACTTC. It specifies CASSHRRTYEQYF.

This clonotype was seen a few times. The chain's CDR3 is CASRIAERGDTQYF. CDR3 DNA sequence: TGTGCCAGTAGAATTGCCGAGAGAGGGGATACGCAGTATTTT. The V gene is TRBV19, the J gene TRBJ2-3; a possible D gene is TRBD2 (5 bases). Trimming pared 6 bases from V and 6 bases from J, leaving 16 bases between. The CDR3 loop spans 14 amino acids. CDR1 is LNHDA and CDR2 is SQIVND in the germline V gene (reference sequence). Drawing the rest from reference TRBV19 and TRBJ2-3, the complete variable domain is DGGITQSPKYLFRKEGQNVTLSCEQNLNHDAMYWYRQDPGQGLRLIYYSQIVNDFQKGDIAEGYSVSREKKESFPLTVTSAQKNPTAFYLCASRIAERGDTQYFGPGTRLTVL.

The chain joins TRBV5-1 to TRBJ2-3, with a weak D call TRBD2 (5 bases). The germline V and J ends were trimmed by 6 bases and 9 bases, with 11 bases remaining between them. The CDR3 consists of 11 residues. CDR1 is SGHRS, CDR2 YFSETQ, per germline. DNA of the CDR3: TGCGCCAGCACGATGGGAGAGACGCAGTATTTT. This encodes CASTMGETQYF.

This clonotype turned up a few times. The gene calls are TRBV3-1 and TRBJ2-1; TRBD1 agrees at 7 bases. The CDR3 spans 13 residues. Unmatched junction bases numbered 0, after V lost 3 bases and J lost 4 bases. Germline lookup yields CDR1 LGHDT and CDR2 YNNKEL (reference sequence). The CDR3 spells CASSQTGYNEQFF. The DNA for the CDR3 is TGTGCCAGCAGCCAGACAGGGTACAATGAGCAGTTCTTC.

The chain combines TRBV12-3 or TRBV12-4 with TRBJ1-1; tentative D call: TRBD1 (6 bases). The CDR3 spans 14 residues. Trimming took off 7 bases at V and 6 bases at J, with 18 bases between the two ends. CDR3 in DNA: TGTGCCAGCACCCTAGTTGGGACACTCGCTGAAGCTTTCTTT. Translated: CASTLVGTLAEAFF.

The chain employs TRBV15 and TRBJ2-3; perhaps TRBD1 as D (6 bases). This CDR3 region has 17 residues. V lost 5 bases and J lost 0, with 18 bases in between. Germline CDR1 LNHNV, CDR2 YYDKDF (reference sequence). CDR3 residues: CATSSKGDGLSTDTQYF. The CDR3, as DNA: TGTGCCACCAGCTCCAAGGGGGACGGCTTGAGCACAGATACGCAGTATTTT.

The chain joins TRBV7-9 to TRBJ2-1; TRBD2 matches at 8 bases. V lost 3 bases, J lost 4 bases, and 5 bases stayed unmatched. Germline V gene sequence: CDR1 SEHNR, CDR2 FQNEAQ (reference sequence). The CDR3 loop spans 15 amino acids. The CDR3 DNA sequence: TGTGCCAGCAGCTTGAGCGCTAGCGGGTACAATGAGCAGTTCTTC. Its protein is CASSLSASGYNEQFF.

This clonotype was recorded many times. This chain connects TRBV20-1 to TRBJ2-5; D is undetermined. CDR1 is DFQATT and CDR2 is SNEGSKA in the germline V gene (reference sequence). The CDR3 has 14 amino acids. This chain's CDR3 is CRASEDGRPETQYF. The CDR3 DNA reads TGCAGGGCATCCGAGGATGGGCGCCCAGAGACCCAGTACTTC.

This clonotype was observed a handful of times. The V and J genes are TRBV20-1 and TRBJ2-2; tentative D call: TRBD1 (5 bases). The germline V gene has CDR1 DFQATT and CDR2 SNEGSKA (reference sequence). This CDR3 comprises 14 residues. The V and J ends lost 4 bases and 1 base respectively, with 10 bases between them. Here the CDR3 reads CSAMRQGNTGELFF. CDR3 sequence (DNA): TGCAGTGCTATGCGGCAGGGGAACACCGGGGAGCTGTTTTTT.

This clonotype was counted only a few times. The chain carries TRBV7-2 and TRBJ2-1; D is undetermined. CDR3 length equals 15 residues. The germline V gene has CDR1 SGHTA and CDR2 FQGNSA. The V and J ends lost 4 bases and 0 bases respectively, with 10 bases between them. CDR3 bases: TGTGCCAGCAGCTCCACCTTGAGCTCCTACAATGAGCAGTTCTTC. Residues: CASSSTLSSYNEQFF.

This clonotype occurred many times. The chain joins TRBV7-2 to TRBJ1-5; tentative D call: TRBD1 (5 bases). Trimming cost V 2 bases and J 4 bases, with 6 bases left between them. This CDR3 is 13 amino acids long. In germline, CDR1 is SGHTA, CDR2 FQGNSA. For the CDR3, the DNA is TGTGCCAGCAGCTTAAGGGGAAATCAGCCCCAGCATTTT. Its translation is CASSLRGNQPQHF.

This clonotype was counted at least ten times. CDR3 loop: CSASSPGSYNEQFF. CDR3 nucleotide sequence: TGCAGTGCCAGCTCCCCGGGCTCCTACAATGAGCAGTTCTTC. The chain joins TRBV20-1 to TRBJ2-1; D unresolved. Trimming took 6 bases from V and 0 from J, leaving 12 bases between them. In germline, CDR1 is DFQATT, CDR2 SNEGSKA (reference sequence). This CDR3 is 14 amino acids long.

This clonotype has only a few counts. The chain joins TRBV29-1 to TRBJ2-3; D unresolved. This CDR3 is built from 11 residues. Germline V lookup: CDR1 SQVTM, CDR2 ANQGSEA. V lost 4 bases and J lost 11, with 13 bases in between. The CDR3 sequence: CSVAPGLEQYF. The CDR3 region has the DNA TGCAGCGTTGCCCCTGGGTTAGAGCAGTATTTT.

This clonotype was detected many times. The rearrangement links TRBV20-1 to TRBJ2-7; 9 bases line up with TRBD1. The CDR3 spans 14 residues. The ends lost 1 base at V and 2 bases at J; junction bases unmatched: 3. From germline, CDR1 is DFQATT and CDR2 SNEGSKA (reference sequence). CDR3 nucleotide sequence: TGCAGTGCTAGAGCGGGACAGGGAACCTACGAGCAGTACTTC. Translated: CSARAGQGTYEQYF.

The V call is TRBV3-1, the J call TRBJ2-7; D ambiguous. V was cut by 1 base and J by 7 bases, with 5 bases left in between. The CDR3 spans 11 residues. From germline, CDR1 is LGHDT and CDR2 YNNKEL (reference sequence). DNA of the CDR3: TGTGCCAGCAGCCAAGGCTGGGAGCAGTACTTC. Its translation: CASSQGWEQYF.

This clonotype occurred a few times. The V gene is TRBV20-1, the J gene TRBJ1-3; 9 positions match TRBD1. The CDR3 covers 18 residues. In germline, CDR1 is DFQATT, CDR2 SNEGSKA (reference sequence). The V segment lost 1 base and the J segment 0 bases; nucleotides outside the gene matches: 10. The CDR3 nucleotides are TGCAGTGCTAGAGCCTCTGGACAGGGGCAGAGCTCTGGAAACACCATATATTTT. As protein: CSARASGQGQSSGNTIYF.

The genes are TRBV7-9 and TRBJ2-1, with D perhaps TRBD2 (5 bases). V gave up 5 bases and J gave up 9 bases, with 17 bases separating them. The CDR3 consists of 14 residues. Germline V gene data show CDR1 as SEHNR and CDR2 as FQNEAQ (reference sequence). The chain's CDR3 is CASSESGLAGEQFF. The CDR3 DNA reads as TGTGCCAGCAGCGAGAGTGGGCTAGCTGGTGAGCAGTTCTTC.

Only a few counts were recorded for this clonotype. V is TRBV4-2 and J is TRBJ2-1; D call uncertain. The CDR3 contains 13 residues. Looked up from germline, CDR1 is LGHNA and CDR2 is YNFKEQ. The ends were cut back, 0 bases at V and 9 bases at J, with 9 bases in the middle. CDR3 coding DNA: TGTGCCAGCAGCCAAGATCGGCCGAGTGAGCAGTTCTTC. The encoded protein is CASSQDRPSEQFF.

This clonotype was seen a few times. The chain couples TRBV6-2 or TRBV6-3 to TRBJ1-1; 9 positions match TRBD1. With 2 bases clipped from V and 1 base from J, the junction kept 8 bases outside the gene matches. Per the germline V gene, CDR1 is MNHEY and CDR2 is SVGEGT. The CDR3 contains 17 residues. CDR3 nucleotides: TGTGCCAGCAGTTACCCGGACAGGGGCGAGAGGAACACTGAAGCTTTCTTT. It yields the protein CASSYPDRGERNTEAFF.

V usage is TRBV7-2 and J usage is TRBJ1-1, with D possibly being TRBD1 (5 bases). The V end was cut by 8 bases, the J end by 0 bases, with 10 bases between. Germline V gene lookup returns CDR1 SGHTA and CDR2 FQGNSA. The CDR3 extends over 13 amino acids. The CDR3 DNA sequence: TGTGCCAGCCTCAGGGAGATGAACACTGAAGCTTTCTTT. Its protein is CASLREMNTEAFF.

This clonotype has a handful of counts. DNA of the CDR3: TGTGCCAGCTCAACTCGACAGGGGACGCGAGAGCAGTACTTC. This sequence encodes CASSTRQGTREQYF. The chain links TRBV18 to TRBJ2-7; 8 bases match TRBD1. J was trimmed by 7 bases and V by 5 bases; bases with no gene match: 10. CDR3 length equals 14 residues. Looked up from germline, CDR1 is KGHSH and CDR2 is LQKENI.

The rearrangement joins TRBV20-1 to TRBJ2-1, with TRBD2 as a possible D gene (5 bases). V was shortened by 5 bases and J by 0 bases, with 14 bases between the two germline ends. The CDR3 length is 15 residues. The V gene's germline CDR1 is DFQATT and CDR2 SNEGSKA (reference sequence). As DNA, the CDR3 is TGCAGTGCTCGCCCCCTGAGGGACTCCTACAATGAGCAGTTCTTC. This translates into CSARPLRDSYNEQFF.

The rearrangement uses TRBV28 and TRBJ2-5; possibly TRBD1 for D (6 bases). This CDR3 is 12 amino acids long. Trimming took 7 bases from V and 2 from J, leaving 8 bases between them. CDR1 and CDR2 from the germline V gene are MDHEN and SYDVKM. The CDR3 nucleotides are TGTGCCAGCAAGCAGGGGCAAGAGACCCAGTACTTC. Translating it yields CASKQGQETQYF.